The rows below give T cell receptor beta chains drawn from one sample of a study of Ad26.COV2.S vaccination and SARS-CoV-2 variants. Using immunoSEQ multiplex PCR, the repertoire was profiled, and TCRdb retains in-frame clones only, with some absent. Found here are some 500,000 clones, roughly 89% of them singletons; the top ten hold roughly 2.5%. The sample consisted of peripheral blood, taken in a trial of Ad26.COV2.S vaccine versus placebo. The receptor source for this set is a person aged 18-60 years who received the Ad26.COV2.S COVID-19 vaccine or a placebo. The CDR3 runs from the conserved cysteine through the conserved F or W. A D gene is named only where the DNA matches it firmly. Where a row states a size, it is once, few, many or the class of an expanded clone; other rows omit it.

cdr3_nt	cdr3_aa	v_call	j_call	d_call	clone_size
TGCGCCAGCAGCCAAGCCTCGGGACAGGGGCCCTCGGATACGCAGTATTTT	CASSQASGQGPSDTQYF	TRBV4-1	TRBJ2-3	TRBD1	.
TGTGCCAGCAGCCAGAATGGGGACTTTTTTAATGAAAAACTGTTTTTT	CASSQNGDFFNEKLFF	TRBV11-3	TRBJ1-4	.	.
TGTGCCAGCAGCCCGGACGTTAACTATGGCTACACCTTC	CASSPDVNYGYTF	TRBV6-1	TRBJ1-2	.	.
TGTGCCAGCAGTTCGATCGGTTTTACGCAGTATTTT	CASSSIGFTQYF	TRBV13	TRBJ2-3	.	.
TGCAGCGGAGAGGGAGGACGTGGGGTGCGGGATACGCAGTATTTT	CSGEGGRGVRDTQYF	TRBV29-1	TRBJ2-3	.	.
TGTGCTACATCCTTGGGGGCGGGGGCCGCCTACAATGAGCAGTTCTTC	CATSLGAGAAYNEQFF	TRBV5-4	TRBJ2-1	.	once
TGCGCCAGCAGCCAAGGGTCCAGTTTACAAGAGACCCAGTACTTC	CASSQGSSLQETQYF	TRBV4-3	TRBJ2-5	.	.
TGTGCCAGTAGTCCCCTGAAAAAGGGCACCGGGGAGCTGTTTTTT	CASSPLKKGTGELFF	TRBV19	TRBJ2-2	.	.
TGTGCCAGCAGTGCCCAGGGAGAGGGGACCGTGACCCAGTACTTC	CASSAQGEGTVTQYF	TRBV2	TRBJ2-5	.	.
TGCGCCAGCAGCCGACCAGACAGGGGAAACTATGGCTACACCTTC	CASSRPDRGNYGYTF	TRBV4-1	TRBJ1-2	TRBD1	.
TGTGCCAGTAGGAGACCGGGACAGGGTGATGGCTACACCTTC	CASRRPGQGDGYTF	TRBV19	TRBJ1-2	TRBD1	.
TGTGCCACCAGCAGAACCTACCCGGGACGGGGGGACGGTGGCTACACCTTC	CATSRTYPGRGDGGYTF	TRBV15	TRBJ1-2	.	.
TGTGCCAGCACCTTAACAGGGGTAAATGGCTACACCTTC	CASTLTGVNGYTF	TRBV28	TRBJ1-2	TRBD1	.
TGCGCCACCAGGACCTCCGGGACAGACTATGGCTACACCTTC	CATRTSGTDYGYTF	TRBV5-1	TRBJ1-2	TRBD1	.
TGTGCCTGGAGTGTAGGAGGATACTATGGCTACACCTTC	CAWSVGGYYGYTF	TRBV30	TRBJ1-2	.	.
TGTGCCAGCAGCTTAACGGAACCCTACAATGAGCAGTTCTTC	CASSLTEPYNEQFF	TRBV7-8	TRBJ2-1	.	.
TGTGCCAGCAGCTTGGGTGCGGGAAGAAGCACAGATACGCAGTATTTT	CASSLGAGRSTDTQYF	TRBV7-2	TRBJ2-3	.	.
TGTGCCAGCAGCTTAATCGCCAGTTACAATGAGCAGTTCTTC	CASSLIASYNEQFF	TRBV7-9	TRBJ2-1	.	few
TGTGCCAGCAGCTTAGAAGAAGGTACGCAGTATTTT	CASSLEEGTQYF	TRBV11-1	TRBJ2-3	.	.
TGTGCCAGCAGCCAGCCGACAGTGTTCTATGGCTACACCTTC	CASSQPTVFYGYTF	TRBV4-2	TRBJ1-2	.	.
TGTGCCAGCAGTCTCGGACACGGTCCCGGGGAGCTGTTTTTT	CASSLGHGPGELFF	TRBV28	TRBJ2-2	.	.
TGTGCCAGCAGCTCCTACCAAGCGGAGGAGACCCAGTACTTC	CASSSYQAEETQYF	TRBV4-2	TRBJ2-5	.	.
TGTGCTAGTGGTTTGGTACTAGCGCCGGGGCACGAGCAGTTCTTC	CASGLVLAPGHEQFF	TRBV12-5	TRBJ2-1	TRBD2	once
TGTGCCAGCAGTCCTAAGGGGGATTGGGGAGCTTTCTTT	CASSPKGDWGAFF	TRBV7-9	TRBJ1-1	.	few
TGTGCCAGCAGTCCGATTGGGATTAGTTCCGGGGAGCTGTTTTTT	CASSPIGISSGELFF	TRBV7-9	TRBJ2-2	.	.
TGTGCCACCCAGACCGGGACTAGCGGGAATAGTGAGCAGTTCTTC	CATQTGTSGNSEQFF	TRBV24-1	TRBJ2-1	TRBD2	.
TGTGCCAGCAGCTTGCAGGTAGATACGCAGTATTTT	CASSLQVDTQYF	TRBV5-6	TRBJ2-3	.	.
TGTGCCAGCAGCTTAGTAGGGGGCCCAGATACGCAGTATTTT	CASSLVGGPDTQYF	TRBV7-9	TRBJ2-3	TRBD1	few
TGCGCCAGCAGCCTGGGGGGGACTTGGGACGAGCAGTACTTC	CASSLGGTWDEQYF	TRBV5-1	TRBJ2-7	TRBD2	.
TGTGCCAGTAGTATGGAGCGGGGGGCCCCCACAGATACGCAGTATTTT	CASSMERGAPTDTQYF	TRBV19	TRBJ2-3	TRBD2	.
TGTGCCATCAGTGAAGGCCCGGGTCTCTCCTACAATGAGCAGTTCTTC	CAISEGPGLSYNEQFF	TRBV10-3	TRBJ2-1	.	.
TGTGCCAGCTATTCGGGACAGGGGACCGGGGAGCTGTTTTTT	CASYSGQGTGELFF	TRBV7-8	TRBJ2-2	TRBD1	.
TGCGCCAGCAGCTTGGTGGGGCAGGGGGAGACCCAGTACTTC	CASSLVGQGETQYF	TRBV5-1	TRBJ2-5	.	.
TGTGCCAGCAGTGATCAAGGGAACTCCTACGAGCAGTACTTC	CASSDQGNSYEQYF	TRBV2	TRBJ2-7	.	.
TGTGCCAGCAATTCCGGGACAAGAACAACCGGAAACACCATATATTTT	CASNSGTRTTGNTIYF	TRBV3-1/TRBV3-2	TRBJ1-3	.	.
TGTGCCAGCTCACTCGGCTTGGGAGAGACCCAGTACTTC	CASSLGLGETQYF	TRBV18	TRBJ2-5	.	.
TGTGCCAGCAGCCGGACAGGGGGCGTAGAGACCCAGTACTTC	CASSRTGGVETQYF	TRBV7-9	TRBJ2-5	TRBD1	.
TGTGCCAGCAGCTCCAGGACTAGCAAGCAGTTCTTC	CASSSRTSKQFF	TRBV7-3	TRBJ2-1	TRBD2	.
TGTGCCAGCAGTTCAGACAGCGGGTGGAGAGCTTTCTTT	CASSSDSGWRAFF	TRBV6-2/TRBV6-3	TRBJ1-1	.	.
TGTGCCAGCAGCCAAGATGGGACAGGGGAAAATGAGCAGTTCTTC	CASSQDGTGENEQFF	TRBV3-1/TRBV3-2	TRBJ2-1	TRBD1	once
TGTGCCAGCAGTGACCAGCGGGCTCAAGAGACCCAGTACTTC	CASSDQRAQETQYF	TRBV2	TRBJ2-5	.	.
TGTGCCAGCAGGAAAGTCCGGGGGAGTACAGATACGCAGTATTTT	CASRKVRGSTDTQYF	TRBV6-5	TRBJ2-3	.	.